What follows describes a single T cell receptor beta chain. Its antigen is unidentified. The sample originates from a study of vaccination effects on CD4 cells after COVID-19. Study-level points and caveats: Researchers reported few convalescent patients and no early post-infection timepoints in the study. The study found marked clonal contraction of infection- and vaccine-induced clones late after vaccination.

Libraries were prepared by immunoSEQ multiplex PCR; TCRdb keeps only in-frame clonotypes and omits some of them. The data contain fewer than 40,000 clones, just under 85% of them singletons. Antigen-specific CD4+ T cells were first expanded with viral peptide pools by the ViraFEST assay and only then sequenced. The culture ran for roughly 10 days before CD4+ T cells were isolated. Each participant was administered two doses of either the BNT162b2 or the mRNA-1273 vaccine. A half-volume exchange with IL-2 medium occurred on days 3 and 7. The V gene's germline CDR1 is LNHDA and CDR2 SQIVND (reference sequence). V shed 7 bases and J shed 3 bases, with 12 bases lying between them. The CDR3 has 13 amino acids.

The receptor was isolated from a human donor who received a COVID-19 vaccine. Some clones in this sample may be carry-over from other donors' samples. The sample in question was CD4+ T cells from PBMCs cultured with HCoV-NL63 spike peptides, obtained after COVID-19 vaccination. The gene calls are TRBV19 and TRBJ1-2, with TRBD1 as a possible D gene (5 bases). The CDR3 sequence: CASTLKGDYGYTF. CDR3 DNA sequence: TGTGCCAGTACGTTGAAAGGGGACTATGGCTACACCTTC.